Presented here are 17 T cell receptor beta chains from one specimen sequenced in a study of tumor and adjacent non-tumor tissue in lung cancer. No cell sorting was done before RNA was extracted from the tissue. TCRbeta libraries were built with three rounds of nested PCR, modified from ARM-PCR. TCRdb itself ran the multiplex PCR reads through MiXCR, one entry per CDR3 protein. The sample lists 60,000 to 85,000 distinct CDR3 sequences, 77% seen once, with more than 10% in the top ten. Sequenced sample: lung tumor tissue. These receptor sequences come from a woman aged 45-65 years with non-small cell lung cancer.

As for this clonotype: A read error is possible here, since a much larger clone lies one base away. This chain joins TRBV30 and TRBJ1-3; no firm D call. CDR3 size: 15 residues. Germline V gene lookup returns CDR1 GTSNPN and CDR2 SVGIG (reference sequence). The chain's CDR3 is CVWSVRSLGGNTIYF. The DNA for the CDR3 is TGTGTCTGGAGTGTACGCAGTTTAGGTGGAAACACCATATATTTT.

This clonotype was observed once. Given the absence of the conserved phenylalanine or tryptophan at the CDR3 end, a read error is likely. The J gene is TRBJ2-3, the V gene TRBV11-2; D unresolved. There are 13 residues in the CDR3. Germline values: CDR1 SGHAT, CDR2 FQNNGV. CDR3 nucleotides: TGTGTCAGCAGCTTAGACAAGGGAGATACGCAGTATTCT. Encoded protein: CVSSLDKGDTQYS.

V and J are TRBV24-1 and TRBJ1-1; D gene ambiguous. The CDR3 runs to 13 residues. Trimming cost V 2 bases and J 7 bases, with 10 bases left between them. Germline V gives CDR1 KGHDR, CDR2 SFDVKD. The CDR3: CATSDSNYNEAFF. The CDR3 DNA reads TGTGCCACCAGTGATTCTAACTACAATGAAGCTTTCTTT.

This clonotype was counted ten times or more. CDR3 amino acids: CASSLGSSGSTDTQYF. In nucleotides, the CDR3 is TGTGCCAGCAGCTTAGGTTCTAGCGGGAGTACAGATACGCAGTATTTT. J is TRBJ2-3 and V is TRBV7-8; TRBD2 aligns across 10 bases. Germline CDR1 reads SGHVS; CDR2 reads FQNEAQ. The CDR3 is 16 residues long. V was pared by 1 base and J by 3 bases, with 4 bases of the junction left unmatched. The variable domain in full, completed from reference TRBV7-8 and TRBJ2-3, reads GAGVSQSPRYKVAKRGQDVALRCDPISGHVSLFWYQQALGQGPEFLTYFQNEAQLDKSGLPSDRFFAERPEGSVSTLKIQRTQQEDSAVYLCASSLGSSGSTDTQYFGPGTRLTVL.

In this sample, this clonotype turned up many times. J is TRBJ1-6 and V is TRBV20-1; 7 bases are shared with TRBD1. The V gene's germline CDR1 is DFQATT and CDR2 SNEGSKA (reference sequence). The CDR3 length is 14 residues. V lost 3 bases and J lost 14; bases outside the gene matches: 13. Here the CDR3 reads CSASLGSGGISLHF. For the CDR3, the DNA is TGCAGTGCTAGTCTTGGGTCAGGGGGAATTTCCCTCCACTTT.

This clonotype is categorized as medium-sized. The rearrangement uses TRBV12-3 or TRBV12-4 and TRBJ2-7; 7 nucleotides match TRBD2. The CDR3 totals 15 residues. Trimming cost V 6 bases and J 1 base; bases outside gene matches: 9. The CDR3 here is CASSRSWGGSYEQYF. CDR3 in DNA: TGTGCCAGCAGCCGTTCGTGGGGGGGGTCCTACGAGCAGTACTTC.

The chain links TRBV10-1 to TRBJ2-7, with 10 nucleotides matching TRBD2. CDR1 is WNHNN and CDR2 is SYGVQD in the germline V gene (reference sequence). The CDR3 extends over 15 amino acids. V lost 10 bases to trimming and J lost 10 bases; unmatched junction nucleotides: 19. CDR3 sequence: CATSTGTWTSGDQYF. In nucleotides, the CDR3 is TGCGCCACTAGCACCGGCACGTGGACTAGCGGCGATCAGTACTTC.

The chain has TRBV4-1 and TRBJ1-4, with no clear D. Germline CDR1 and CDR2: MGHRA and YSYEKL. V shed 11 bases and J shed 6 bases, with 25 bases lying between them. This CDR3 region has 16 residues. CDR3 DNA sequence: TGCGCCTTCAGCCAAGATAAGCAGTTCTCTGATGAAAAACTGTTTTTT. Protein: CAFSQDKQFSDEKLFF.

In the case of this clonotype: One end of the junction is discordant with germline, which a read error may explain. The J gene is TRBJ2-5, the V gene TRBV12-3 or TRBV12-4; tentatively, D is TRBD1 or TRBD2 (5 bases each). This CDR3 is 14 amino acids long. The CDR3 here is CPSSLLGTQEAQYF. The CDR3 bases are TGTCCCAGCAGCTTACTCGGGACCCAAGAGGCCCAGTACTTC.

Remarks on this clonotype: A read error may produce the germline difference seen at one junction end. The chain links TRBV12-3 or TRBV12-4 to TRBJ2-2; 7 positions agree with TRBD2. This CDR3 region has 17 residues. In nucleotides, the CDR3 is TGTGCTAGCAGTCTCCCGGGACTAACCCCCGGGACCGGGGAGCTGTTTTTT. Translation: CASSLPGLTPGTGELFF.

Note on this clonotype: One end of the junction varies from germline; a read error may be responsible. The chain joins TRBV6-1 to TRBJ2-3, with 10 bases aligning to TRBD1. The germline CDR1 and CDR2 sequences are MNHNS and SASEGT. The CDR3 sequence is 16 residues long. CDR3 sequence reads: CASSDGQGVRLHTQYF. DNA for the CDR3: TGTGCCAGCAGTGACGGACAGGGGGTACGGTTGCATACGCAATATTTT.

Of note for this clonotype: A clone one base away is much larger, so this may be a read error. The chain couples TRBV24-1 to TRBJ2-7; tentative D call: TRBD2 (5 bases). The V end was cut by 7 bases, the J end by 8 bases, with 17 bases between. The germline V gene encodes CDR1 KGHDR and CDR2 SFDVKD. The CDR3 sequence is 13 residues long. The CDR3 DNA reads TGTGCCACCAGCGGTGGGAGTACCAACAAGCAGTACTTC. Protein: CATSGGSTNKQYF.

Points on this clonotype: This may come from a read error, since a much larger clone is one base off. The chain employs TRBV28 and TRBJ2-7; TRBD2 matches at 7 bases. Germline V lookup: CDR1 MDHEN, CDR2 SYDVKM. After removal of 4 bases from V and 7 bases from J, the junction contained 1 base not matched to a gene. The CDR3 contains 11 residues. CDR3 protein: CASSSGREQYF. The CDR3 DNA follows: TGTGCCAGCAGTTCCGGGAGGGAGCAGTACTTC.

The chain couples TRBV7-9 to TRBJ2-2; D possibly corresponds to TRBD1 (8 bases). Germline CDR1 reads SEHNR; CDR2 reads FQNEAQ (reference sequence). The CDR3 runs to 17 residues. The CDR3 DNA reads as TGTGCAGGCAGCTGGGGGGGACAGGCCTTTAACACCGGGGAGCTGTTTTTT. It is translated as CAGSWGGQAFNTGELFF.

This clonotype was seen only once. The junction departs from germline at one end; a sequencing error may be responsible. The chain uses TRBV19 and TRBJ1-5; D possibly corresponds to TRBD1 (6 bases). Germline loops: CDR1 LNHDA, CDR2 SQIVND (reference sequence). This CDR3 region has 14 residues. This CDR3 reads CASVGQTSNQSQHF. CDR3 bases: TGTGCCAGCGTAGGACAGACGAGTAATCAGTCCCAGCATTTT.

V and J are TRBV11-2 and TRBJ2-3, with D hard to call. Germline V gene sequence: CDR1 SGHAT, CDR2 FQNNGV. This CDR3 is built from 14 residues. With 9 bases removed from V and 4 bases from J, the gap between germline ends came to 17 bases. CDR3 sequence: CASSLDLVPDTQYF. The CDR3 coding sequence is TGTGCCAGTAGTTTAGATCTGGTACCAGATACGCAGTATTTT.

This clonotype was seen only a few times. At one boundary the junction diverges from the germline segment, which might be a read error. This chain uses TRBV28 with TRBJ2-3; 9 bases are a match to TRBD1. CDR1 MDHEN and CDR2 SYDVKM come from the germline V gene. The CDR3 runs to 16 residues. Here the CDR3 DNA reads TGTGCCAGCAGTTCCTTAGGCGACAGGGGGTCAGATACGCAATATTTT. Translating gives CASSSLGDRGSDTQYF.